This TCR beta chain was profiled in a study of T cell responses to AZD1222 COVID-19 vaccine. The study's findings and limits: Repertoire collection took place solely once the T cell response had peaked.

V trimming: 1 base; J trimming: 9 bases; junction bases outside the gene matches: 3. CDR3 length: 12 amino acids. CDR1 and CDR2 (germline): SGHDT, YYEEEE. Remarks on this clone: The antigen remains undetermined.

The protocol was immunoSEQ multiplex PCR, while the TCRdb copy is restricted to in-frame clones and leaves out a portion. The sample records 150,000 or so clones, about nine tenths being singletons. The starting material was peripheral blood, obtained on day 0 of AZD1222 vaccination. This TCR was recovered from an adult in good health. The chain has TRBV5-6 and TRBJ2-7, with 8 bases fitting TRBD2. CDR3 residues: CASSLHREGQYF. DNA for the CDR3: TGTGCCAGCAGCTTGCACCGGGAGGGGCAGTACTTC.